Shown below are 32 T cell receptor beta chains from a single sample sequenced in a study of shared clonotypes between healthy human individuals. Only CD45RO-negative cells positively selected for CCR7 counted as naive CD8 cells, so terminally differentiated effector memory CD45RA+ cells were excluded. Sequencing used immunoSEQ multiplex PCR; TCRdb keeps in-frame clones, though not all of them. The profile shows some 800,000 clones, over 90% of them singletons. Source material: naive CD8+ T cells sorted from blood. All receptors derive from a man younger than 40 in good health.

The CDR3 bases are TGCAGCGTGTCTAGCGGGAGTTCAGATACGCAGTATTTT. Amino acid sequence: CSVSSGSSDTQYF. This sequence joins TRBV29-1 and TRBJ2-3; 10 bases match TRBD2. V trimming: 6 bases; J trimming: 4 bases; junction bases outside the gene matches: 4. The CDR3 sequence is 13 residues long. Germline CDR1 reads SQVTM; CDR2 reads ANQGSEA.

CDR3 loop: CASREGLAGVYEQYF. CDR3 DNA sequence: TGTGCCAGCAGGGAGGGGCTAGCGGGAGTTTACGAGCAGTACTTC. V is TRBV2 and J is TRBJ2-7; 10 bases match TRBD2. After removal of 6 bases from V and 4 bases from J, the junction contained 9 bases not matched to a gene. Germline-derived CDR1 and CDR2 are SNHLY and FYNNEI. The CDR3 runs 15 residues.

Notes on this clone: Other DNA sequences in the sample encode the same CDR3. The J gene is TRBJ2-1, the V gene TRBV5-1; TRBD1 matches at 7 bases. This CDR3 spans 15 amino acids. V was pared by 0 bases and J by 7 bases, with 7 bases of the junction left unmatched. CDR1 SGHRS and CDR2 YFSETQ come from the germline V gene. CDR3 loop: CASSLGQGVGNEQFF. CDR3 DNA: TGCGCCAGCAGCTTGGGTCAGGGGGTGGGAAATGAGCAGTTCTTC.

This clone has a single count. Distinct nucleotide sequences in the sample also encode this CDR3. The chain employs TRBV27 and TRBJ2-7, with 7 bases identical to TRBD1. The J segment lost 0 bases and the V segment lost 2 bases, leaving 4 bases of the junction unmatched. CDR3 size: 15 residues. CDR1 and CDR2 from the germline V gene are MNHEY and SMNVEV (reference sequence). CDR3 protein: CASSLKGASSYEQYF. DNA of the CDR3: TGTGCCAGCAGTTTAAAGGGGGCCAGCTCCTACGAGCAGTACTTC.

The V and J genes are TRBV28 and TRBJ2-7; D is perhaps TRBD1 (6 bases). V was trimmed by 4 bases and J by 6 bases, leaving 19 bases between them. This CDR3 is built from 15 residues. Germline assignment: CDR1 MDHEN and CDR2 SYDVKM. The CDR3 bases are TGTGCCAGCAGTTCGCCGGTTTTAAGGGGGTCCGAGCAGTACTTC. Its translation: CASSSPVLRGSEQYF.

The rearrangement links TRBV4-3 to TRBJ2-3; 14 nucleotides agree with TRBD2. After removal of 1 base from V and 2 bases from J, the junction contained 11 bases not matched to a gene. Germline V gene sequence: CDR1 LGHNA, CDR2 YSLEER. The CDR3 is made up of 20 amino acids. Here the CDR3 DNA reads TGCGCCAGCAGCCAAGTACATGGACTAGCGGGAGGTCTCGACACAGATACGCAGTATTTT. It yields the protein CASSQVHGLAGGLDTDTQYF.

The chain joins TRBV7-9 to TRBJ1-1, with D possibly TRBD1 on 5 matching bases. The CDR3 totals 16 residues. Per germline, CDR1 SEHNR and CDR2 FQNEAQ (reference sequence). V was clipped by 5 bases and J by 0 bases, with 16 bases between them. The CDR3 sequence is CASSPWGGVVNTEAFF. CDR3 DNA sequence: TGTGCCAGCAGCCCCTGGGGGGGGGTCGTGAACACTGAAGCTTTCTTT.

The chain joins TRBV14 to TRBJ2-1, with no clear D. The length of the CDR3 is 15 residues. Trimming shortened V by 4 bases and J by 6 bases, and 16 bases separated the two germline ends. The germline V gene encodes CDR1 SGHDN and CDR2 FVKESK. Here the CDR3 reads CASSRLGSNVNEQFF. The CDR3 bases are TGTGCCAGCAGCCGGTTAGGGTCTAACGTCAATGAGCAGTTCTTC.

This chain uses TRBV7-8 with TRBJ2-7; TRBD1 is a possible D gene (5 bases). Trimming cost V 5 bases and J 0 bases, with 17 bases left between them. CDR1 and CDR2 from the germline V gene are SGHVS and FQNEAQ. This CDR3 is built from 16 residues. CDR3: CASSTTQDTFSYEQYF. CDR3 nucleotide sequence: TGTGCCAGCAGCACGACTCAGGACACCTTCTCCTACGAGCAGTACTTC.

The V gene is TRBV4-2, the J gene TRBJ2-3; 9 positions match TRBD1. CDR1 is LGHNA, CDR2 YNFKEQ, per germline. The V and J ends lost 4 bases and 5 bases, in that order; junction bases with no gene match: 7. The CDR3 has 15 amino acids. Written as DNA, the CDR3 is TGTGCCAGCAGCCCGCGGACAGGGGAGGTAGATACGCAGTATTTT. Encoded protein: CASSPRTGEVDTQYF.

CDR3 loop: CASDPGQAVEDTQYF. The DNA of the CDR3 is TGTGCCAGCGACCCGGGACAGGCGGTTGAGGATACGCAGTATTTT. The genes are TRBV28 and TRBJ2-3, with 8 bases lining up with TRBD1. V lost 8 bases, J lost 6 bases, and 13 bases stayed unmatched. The CDR3 has 15 residues. CDR1 MDHEN and CDR2 SYDVKM come from the germline V gene.

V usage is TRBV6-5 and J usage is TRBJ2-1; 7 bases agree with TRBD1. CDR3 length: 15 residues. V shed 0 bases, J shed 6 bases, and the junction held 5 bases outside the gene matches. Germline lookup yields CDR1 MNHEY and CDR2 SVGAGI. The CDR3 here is CASSYSMGQSNEQFF. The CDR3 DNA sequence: TGTGCCAGCAGTTACTCAATGGGACAGAGCAATGAGCAGTTCTTC.

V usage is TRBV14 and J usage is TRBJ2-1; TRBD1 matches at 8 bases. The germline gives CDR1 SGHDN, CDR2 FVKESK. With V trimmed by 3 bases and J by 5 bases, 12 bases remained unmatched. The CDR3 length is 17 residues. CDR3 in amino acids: CASSHRQGLDKNNEQFF. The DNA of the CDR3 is TGTGCCAGCAGCCACAGACAGGGGCTCGATAAAAACAATGAGCAGTTCTTC.

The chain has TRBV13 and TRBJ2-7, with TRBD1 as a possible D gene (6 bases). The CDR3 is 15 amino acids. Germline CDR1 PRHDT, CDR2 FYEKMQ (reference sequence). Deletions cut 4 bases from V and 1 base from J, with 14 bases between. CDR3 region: CASSYHGTRSYEQYF. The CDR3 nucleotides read TGTGCCAGCAGCTACCACGGGACACGATCCTACGAGCAGTACTTC.

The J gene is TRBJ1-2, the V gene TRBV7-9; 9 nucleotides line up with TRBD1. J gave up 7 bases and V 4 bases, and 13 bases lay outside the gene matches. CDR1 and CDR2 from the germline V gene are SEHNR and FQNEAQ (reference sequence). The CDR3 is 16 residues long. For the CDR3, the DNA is TGTGCCAGCAGCTCGCCCAGGACAGGGGTTTTGGGTGGCTACACCTTC. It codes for CASSSPRTGVLGGYTF.

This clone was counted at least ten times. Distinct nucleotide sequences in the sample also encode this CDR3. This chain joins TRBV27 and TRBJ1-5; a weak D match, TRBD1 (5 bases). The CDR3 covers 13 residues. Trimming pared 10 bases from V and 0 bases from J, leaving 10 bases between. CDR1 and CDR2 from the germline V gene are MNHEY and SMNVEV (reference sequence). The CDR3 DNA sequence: TGTGCCACTGGGGGATATAGCAATCAGCCCCAGCATTTT. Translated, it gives CATGGYSNQPQHF.

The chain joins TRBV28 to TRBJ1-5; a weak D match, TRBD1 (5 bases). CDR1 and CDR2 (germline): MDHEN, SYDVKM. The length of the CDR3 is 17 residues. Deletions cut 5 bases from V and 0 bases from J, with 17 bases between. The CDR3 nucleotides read TGTGCCAGCAGTCTATCGCCGTGGGGGGGTAGCAATCAGCCCCAGCATTTT. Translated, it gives CASSLSPWGGSNQPQHF.

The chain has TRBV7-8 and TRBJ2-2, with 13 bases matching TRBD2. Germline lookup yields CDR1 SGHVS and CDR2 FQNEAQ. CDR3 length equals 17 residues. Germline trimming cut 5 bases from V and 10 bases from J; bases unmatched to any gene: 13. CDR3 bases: TGTGCCAGCAGCGCAGTCAGACTAGCGGGAGGCTCTTCGGAGCTGTTTTTT. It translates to CASSAVRLAGGSSELFF.

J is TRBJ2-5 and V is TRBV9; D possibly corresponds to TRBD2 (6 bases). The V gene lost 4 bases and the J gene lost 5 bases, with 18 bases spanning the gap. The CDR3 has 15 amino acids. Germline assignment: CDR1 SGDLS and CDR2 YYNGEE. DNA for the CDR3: TGTGCCAGCAGCTTAGGAGGGGCGAACCTTGAGACCCAGTACTTC. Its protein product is CASSLGGANLETQYF.

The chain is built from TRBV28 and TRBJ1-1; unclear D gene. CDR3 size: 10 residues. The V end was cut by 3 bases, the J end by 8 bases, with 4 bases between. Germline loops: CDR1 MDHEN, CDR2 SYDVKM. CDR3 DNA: TGTGCCAGCAGTTTTGAGGAAGCTTTCTTT. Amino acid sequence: CASSFEEAFF.

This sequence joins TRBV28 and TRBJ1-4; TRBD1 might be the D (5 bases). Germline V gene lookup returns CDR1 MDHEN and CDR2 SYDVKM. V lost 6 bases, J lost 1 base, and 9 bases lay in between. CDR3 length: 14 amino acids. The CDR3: CASRSGRTNEKLFF. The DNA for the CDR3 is TGTGCCAGCAGGTCAGGGAGAACTAATGAAAAACTGTTTTTT.

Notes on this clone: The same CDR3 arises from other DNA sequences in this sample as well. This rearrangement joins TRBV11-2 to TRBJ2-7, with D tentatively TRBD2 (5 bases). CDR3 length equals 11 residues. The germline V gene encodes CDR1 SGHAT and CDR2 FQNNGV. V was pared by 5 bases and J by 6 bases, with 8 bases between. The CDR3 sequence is CASSEGGEQYF. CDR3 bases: TGTGCCAGCAGCGAGGGTGGCGAGCAGTACTTC.

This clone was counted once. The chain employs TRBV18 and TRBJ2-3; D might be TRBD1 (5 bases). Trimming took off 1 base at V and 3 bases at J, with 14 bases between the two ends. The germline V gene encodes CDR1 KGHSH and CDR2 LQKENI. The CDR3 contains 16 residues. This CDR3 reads CASSPLGPGLTDTQYF. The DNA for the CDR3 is TGTGCCAGCTCACCACTCGGCCCAGGGCTTACAGATACGCAGTATTTT.

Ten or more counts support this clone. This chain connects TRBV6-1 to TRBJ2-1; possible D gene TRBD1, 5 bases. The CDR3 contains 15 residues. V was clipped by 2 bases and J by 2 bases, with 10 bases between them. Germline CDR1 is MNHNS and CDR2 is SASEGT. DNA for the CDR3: TGTGCCAGCAGTGAACTGGACACGCCCTACAATGAGCAGTTCTTC. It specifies CASSELDTPYNEQFF.

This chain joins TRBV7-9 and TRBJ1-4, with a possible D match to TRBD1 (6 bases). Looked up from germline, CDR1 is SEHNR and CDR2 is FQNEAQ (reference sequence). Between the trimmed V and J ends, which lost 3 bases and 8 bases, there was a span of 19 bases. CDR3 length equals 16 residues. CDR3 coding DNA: TGTGCCAGCAGCTTCCTACAGGGTGACCTCACCGAAAAACTGTTTTTT. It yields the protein CASSFLQGDLTEKLFF.

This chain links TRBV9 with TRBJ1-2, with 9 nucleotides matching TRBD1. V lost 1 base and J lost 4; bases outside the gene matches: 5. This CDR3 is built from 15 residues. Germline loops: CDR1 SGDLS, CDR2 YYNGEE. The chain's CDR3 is CASSVLQGAIYGYTF. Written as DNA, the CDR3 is TGTGCCAGCAGCGTATTACAGGGGGCGATCTATGGCTACACCTTC. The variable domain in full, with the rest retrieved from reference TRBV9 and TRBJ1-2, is DSGVTQTPKHLITATGQRVTLRCSPRSGDLSVYWYQQSLDQGLQFLIQYYNGEERAKGNILERFSAQQFPDLHSELNLSSLELGDSALYFCASSVLQGAIYGYTFGSGTRLTVV.

The CDR3 DNA reads as TGCGCCAGCAGCTTGGAGGAGAGTGAGCAGTTCTTC. Translation: CASSLEESEQFF. This chain joins TRBV5-1 and TRBJ2-1; no clear D gene. Trimming shortened V by 0 bases and J by 9 bases, and 7 bases separated the two germline ends. CDR3 size: 12 residues. Germline assignment: CDR1 SGHRS and CDR2 YFSETQ. Drawing the rest from reference TRBV5-1 and TRBJ2-1, the complete variable domain is KAGVTQTPRYLIKTRGQQVTLSCSPISGHRSVSWYQQTPGQGLQFLFEYFSETQRNKGNFPGRFSGRQFSNSRSEMNVSTLELGDSALYLCASSLEESEQFFGPGTRLTVL.

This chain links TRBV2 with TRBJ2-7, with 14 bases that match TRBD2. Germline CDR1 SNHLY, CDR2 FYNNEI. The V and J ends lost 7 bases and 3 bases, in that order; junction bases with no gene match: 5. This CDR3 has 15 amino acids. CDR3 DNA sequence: TGTGCCAGCAAAGGACTAGCGGGAGGAGGCTACGAGCAGTACTTC. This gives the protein CASKGLAGGGYEQYF.

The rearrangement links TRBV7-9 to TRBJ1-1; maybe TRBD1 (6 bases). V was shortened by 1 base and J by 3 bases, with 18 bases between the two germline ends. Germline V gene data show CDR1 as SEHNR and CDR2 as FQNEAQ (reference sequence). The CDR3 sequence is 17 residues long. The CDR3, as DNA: TGTGCCAGCAGCTTAGGAGTAATGGGGGCGATGGACACTGAAGCTTTCTTT. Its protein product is CASSLGVMGAMDTEAFF. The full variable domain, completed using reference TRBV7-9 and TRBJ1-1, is DTGVSQNPRHKITKRGQNVTFRCDPISEHNRLYWYRQTLGQGPEFLTYFQNEAQLEKSRLLSDRFSAERPKGSFSTLEIQRTEQGDSAMYLCASSLGVMGAMDTEAFFGQGTRLTVV.

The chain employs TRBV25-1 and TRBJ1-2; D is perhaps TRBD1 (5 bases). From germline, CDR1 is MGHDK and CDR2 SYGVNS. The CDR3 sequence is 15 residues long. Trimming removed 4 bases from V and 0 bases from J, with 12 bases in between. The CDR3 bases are TGTGCCAGCAGTGTCCGGACACACGCTAACTATGGCTACACCTTC. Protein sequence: CASSVRTHANYGYTF.

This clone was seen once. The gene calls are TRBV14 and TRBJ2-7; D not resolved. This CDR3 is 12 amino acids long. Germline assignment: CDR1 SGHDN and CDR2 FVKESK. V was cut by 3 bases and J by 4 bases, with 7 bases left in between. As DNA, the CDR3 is TGTGCCAGCAGCCAGTTAGTATACGAGCAGTACTTC. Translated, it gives CASSQLVYEQYF.

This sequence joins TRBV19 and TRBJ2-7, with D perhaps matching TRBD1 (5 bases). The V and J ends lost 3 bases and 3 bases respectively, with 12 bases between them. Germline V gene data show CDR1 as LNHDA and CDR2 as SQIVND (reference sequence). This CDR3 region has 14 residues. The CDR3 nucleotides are TGTGCCAGTAGTATCCTGCCAGGGAACTACGAGCAGTACTTC. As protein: CASSILPGNYEQYF.